These 16 T cell receptor beta chains share one sample of origin, sequenced in a study of tumor-infiltrating lymphocytes in primary liver carcinoma. cDNA specific to TCR beta was made from around 470 ng of total RNA, with a constant-region primer employed for priming. Modified slightly, ARM-PCR produced TCR beta libraries over three nested multiplex PCR rounds. Investigators reported that the first two PCR rounds, at around 10 cycles each, used TRBV1-TRBV30 forward primers with a C-beta reverse primer. MiXCR, applied by TCRdb to the multiplex PCR reads, yields one record per CDR3 protein. This table has 120,000 or so distinct CDR3 sequences, 55% to 75% appearing once. From 20-30 mg of unsorted bulk tissue, DNA and RNA were co-extracted together. The source material was liver tumor tissue from sampling region 1. Subset in this sample: tumor region T1, superior pole. These receptor sequences come from a woman aged 55-69 years with primary liver carcinoma and hepatitis B virus infection.

Concerning this clonotype itself: It may be a read error: a sequence one base away is much more abundant. The chain combines TRBV14 with TRBJ2-7; TRBD2 matches at 10 bases. The CDR3 totals 15 residues. Germline assignment: CDR1 SGHDN and CDR2 FVKESK. The CDR3 DNA sequence: TGTGCCAGCAGCCAAACTAGCGGGGACTCCTACGAGCACTACTTC. Translated, it gives CASSQTSGDSYEHYF. The entire variable domain, with the rest obtained from reference TRBV14 and TRBJ2-7, is as follows: EAGVTQFPSHSVIEKGQTVTLRCDPISGHDNLYWYRRVMGKEIKFLLHFVKESKQDESGMPNNRFLAERTGGTYSTLKVQPAELEDSGVYFCASSQTSGDSYEHYFGPGTRLTVT.

About this clonotype itself: Relative to the germline gene, one junction end is altered; a read error may explain this. The chain employs TRBV11-2 and TRBJ2-1, with TRBD2 as a possible D gene (5 bases). Looked up from germline, CDR1 is SGHAT and CDR2 is FQNNGV. The CDR3 covers 15 residues. The CDR3 spells CASSSLPGFYSEQFF. The DNA for the CDR3 is TGTGCCAGCAGCTCGCTACCGGGATTCTACAGTGAGCAGTTCTTC.

As concerns this clonotype: One end of the junction varies from germline; a read error may be responsible. The J gene is TRBJ2-5, the V gene TRBV11-2, with D uncertain. Germline V gene lookup returns CDR1 SGHAT and CDR2 FQNNGV. There are 14 residues in the CDR3. Here the CDR3 reads CASNLDHRRKTQYF. DNA for the CDR3: TGTGCCAGCAACTTAGATCATAGGAGAAAGACCCAGTACTTC.

Note on this clonotype: This may be a read error, as it is one base from a much larger clone. The chain carries TRBV6-6 and TRBJ2-7; 7 bases line up with TRBD1. The CDR3 has 14 residues. CDR1 is MNHNY and CDR2 is SVGAGI in the germline V gene (reference sequence). In DNA, the CDR3 is TGTGCCGGCAGTTATGTACAGGGGAACGACGAGCAGTACTTC. Translating it yields CAGSYVQGNDEQYF.

About this clonotype: With a much larger clone just one base away, this may be a read error. J is TRBJ2-5 and V is TRBV6-1, with D possibly TRBD1 on 5 matching bases. Germline V lookup: CDR1 MNHNS, CDR2 SASEGT. The CDR3 covers 12 residues. CDR3 sequence (DNA): TGTGTCAGCAGTGAGAACAGGGAGACCCAGTACTTC. It yields the protein CVSSENRETQYF.

As regards this clonotype: Being one base from a much bigger clone, this may be a read error. This chain uses TRBV13 with TRBJ2-7, with 8 bases identical to TRBD1. After removal of 8 bases from V and 2 bases from J, the junction contained 8 bases not matched to a gene. This CDR3 is built from 14 residues. Germline assignment: CDR1 PRHDT and CDR2 FYEKMQ (reference sequence). Here the CDR3 reads CASGSPRGPYEQYF. The CDR3 bases are TGTGCCAGCGGATCCCCCAGGGGGCCCTACGAGCAGTACTTC.

This clonotype was counted between two and nine times. The CDR3 sequence: CASSTPGNYGYTF. In nucleotides, the CDR3 is TGTGCCAGCAGCACCCCAGGGAACTATGGCTACACCTTC. The rearrangement uses TRBV21-1 and TRBJ1-2; the table's TRBD1 call for D was not verified on the DNA. TRBV21-1 is described as a pseudogene. This CDR3 comprises 13 residues.

By proportion, this clonotype is medium-sized. The J gene is TRBJ1-1, the V gene TRBV6-6; a possible D gene is TRBD1 (5 bases). Trimming removed 6 bases from V and 1 base from J, with 9 bases in between. Germline V gives CDR1 MNHNY, CDR2 SVGAGI (reference sequence). The CDR3 contains 13 residues. As DNA, the CDR3 is TGTGCCAGCAGCCTTACAGGGAACACTGAAGCTTTCTTT. This encodes CASSLTGNTEAFF.

This clonotype was recorded many times. This sequence joins TRBV11-3 and TRBJ2-2, with 10 bases identical to TRBD2. CDR1 and CDR2 from the germline V gene are SGHNT and YENEEA. The J segment lost 5 bases and the V segment lost 4 bases, leaving 4 bases of the junction unmatched. The CDR3 contains 15 residues. Here the CDR3 DNA reads TGTGCCAGCAGCTCTCTGGGACTAGCGACCGGGGAGCTGTTTTTT. It specifies CASSSLGLATGELFF.

This clonotype was counted many times. The chain is built from TRBV12-3 or TRBV12-4 and TRBJ1-5; the D is unclear. CDR3 length equals 13 residues. V was pared by 2 bases and J by 6 bases, with 8 bases between. CDR3 sequence reads: CASSLQTAQPQHF. In DNA form, the CDR3 reads TGTGCCAGCAGTTTACAGACGGCTCAGCCCCAGCATTTT.

This clonotype occurred many times. This may arise from a read error, as a much more abundant clone is one base away. Because it lacks the conserved phenylalanine or tryptophan at the end, this CDR3 is likely a read error. The rearrangement joins TRBV11-2 to TRBJ2-7; TRBD2 matches at 10 bases. The V gene's germline CDR1 is SGHAT and CDR2 FQNNGV. The CDR3 has 13 residues. Trimming took 8 bases from V and 7 from J; bases not matched to a gene: 8. The CDR3 region has the DNA TGTGCCAGCGAGGCTAGCGGGAGTTATGAGCAGTACTCC. This codes for CASEASGSYEQYS.

In regard to this clonotype: A much larger clone sits a single nucleotide away, making a read error possible. The rearrangement links TRBV28 to TRBJ1-1, with D possibly being TRBD1 (6 bases). The germline V gene has CDR1 MDHEN and CDR2 SYDVKM. This CDR3 spans 16 amino acids. For the CDR3, the DNA is TGTGCCAGCGGTTTAAACCTCCGGGGGGCGCGCACTGAAGCTTTCTTT. Translated: CASGLNLRGARTEAFF. Together with reference TRBV28 and TRBJ1-1, the CDR3 gives the full variable domain: DVKVTQSSRYLVKRTGEKVFLECVQDMDHENMFWYRQDPGLGLRLIYFSYDVKMKEKGDIPEGYSVSREKKERFSLILESASTNQTSMYLCASGLNLRGARTEAFFGQGTRLTVV.

The genes are TRBV11-3 and TRBJ2-2; TRBD2 aligns across 10 bases. In germline, CDR1 is SGHNT, CDR2 YENEEA. V gave up 9 bases and J gave up 6 bases; unmatched junction bases: 7. The CDR3 is 14 amino acids. This chain's CDR3 is CASSGRTASGELFF. DNA for the CDR3: TGTGCCAGTAGCGGGAGGACGGCATCCGGGGAGCTGTTTTTT.

With regard to this clonotype: This may arise from a read error, as a much more abundant clone is one base away. This chain links TRBV4-1 with TRBJ2-1, with D possibly being TRBD2 (5 bases). The CDR3 is 13 amino acids. CDR1 is MGHRA, CDR2 YSYEKL, per germline. The DNA for the CDR3 is TGCACCAGCAGCCAAGACTACTACAATGAGCAGTTCTTC. Amino acid sequence: CTSSQDYYNEQFF.

This clonotype is medium-sized within its sample. J is TRBJ2-2 and V is TRBV4-1, with D unresolved. Germline V CDR1 and CDR2: MGHRA, YSYEKL. With 1 base removed from V and 5 bases from J, the gap between germline ends came to 17 bases. This CDR3 region has 17 residues. The CDR3 nucleotides read TGCGCCAGCAGCCAAGTAGACATGGGATTTCCGACCGGGGAGCTGTTTTTT. Protein: CASSQVDMGFPTGELFF.

As regards this clonotype: This sequence may be a read error, since a much larger clone differs from it by one base. The chain combines TRBV6-5 with TRBJ1-2, with 10 bases that match TRBD1. Looked up from germline, CDR1 is MNHEY and CDR2 is SVGAGI. V gave up 6 bases and J gave up 3 bases; unmatched junction bases: 10. The CDR3 runs to 16 residues. CDR3 sequence reads: CASSPSAGTGDYGYTF. DNA for the CDR3: TGTGCCAGCAGCCCAAGCGCCGGGACAGGGGACTATGGCTACACCTTC.